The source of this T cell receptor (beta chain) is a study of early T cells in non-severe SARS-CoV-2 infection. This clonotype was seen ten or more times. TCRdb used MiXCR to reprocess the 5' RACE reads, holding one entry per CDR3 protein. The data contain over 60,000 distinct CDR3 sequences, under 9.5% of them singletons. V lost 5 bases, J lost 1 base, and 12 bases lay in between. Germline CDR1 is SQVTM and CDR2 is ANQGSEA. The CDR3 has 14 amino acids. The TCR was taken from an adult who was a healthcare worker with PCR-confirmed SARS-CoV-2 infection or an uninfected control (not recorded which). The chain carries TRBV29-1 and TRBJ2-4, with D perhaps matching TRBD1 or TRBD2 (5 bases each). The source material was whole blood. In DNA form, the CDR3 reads TGCAGCGTTATCTCCTGGGGGGCCAAAAACATTCAGTACTTC. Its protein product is CSVISWGAKNIQYF.